The source of this TCR beta chain is a study of cytomegalovirus exposure and HLA in healthy donors. Trimming took off 1 base at V and 0 bases at J, with 13 bases between the two ends. Germline lookup yields CDR1 SGHRS and CDR2 YFSETQ. CDR3 size: 16 residues. PCR primers comprised 60 Vbeta and 13 Jbeta primers. Assay: immunoSEQ multiplex PCR; the TCRdb copy retains only in-frame clones and omits some. The table lists 100,000 to 150,000 clones, around four fifths of them singletons, with more than 0.9% in the top ten. This sequence originates from a boy between 5 and 17 years old in good health and CMV-seronegative. Sequencing used PBMCs. The chain recombines TRBV5-1 with TRBJ1-1; weak D call: TRBD1 (5 bases). The CDR3 region is CASSLRVTGVNTEAFF. The CDR3 nucleotides read TGCGCCAGCAGCTTGAGGGTCACAGGAGTGAACACTGAAGCTTTCTTT.